These 5 T cell receptor beta chains share one sample of origin, sequenced in a study. MiXCR, run by TCRdb on the reads, gives a single entry per CDR3 protein. Of 15,000 or so distinct CDR3 sequences in the sample, about 35% were seen once. Specimen: blood. These receptors were obtained from a human donor.

Points on this clonotype: The CDR3 does not end in the conserved phenylalanine or tryptophan, so this is likely a read error. The chain couples TRBV7-3 to TRBJ2-6; TRBD1 might be the D (5 bases). TRBJ2-1 matches the DNA end more closely, so the J call is doubtful. CDR1 is SGHTA and CDR2 is FQGTGA in the germline V gene. The CDR3 is 14 residues long. As DNA, the CDR3 is TGTGCCAGCAGCTTTTTCTCTGGGGCCAACGTCCAGTTCTAC. Amino acids: CASSFFSGANVQFY.

By share of the sample, this clonotype is medium-sized. This CDR3 is CASSLMAVNTEAFF. The CDR3 nucleotides are TGTGCCAGCAGCTTAATGGCAGTCAACACTGAAGCTTTCTTT. This chain links TRBV7-6 with TRBJ1-1, with D hard to call. CDR3 size: 14 residues. The germline V gene has CDR1 SGHVS and CDR2 FNYEAQ. Trimming removed 2 bases from V and 2 bases from J, with 9 bases in between.

Within the sample, this clonotype is medium-sized. The J gene is TRBJ1-6, the V gene TRBV4-3; D unresolved. This CDR3 has 12 amino acids. CDR1 is LGHNA and CDR2 is YSLEER in the germline V gene. V lost 0 bases and J lost 10, with 4 bases in between. The CDR3 protein is CASSQDRSPLHF. The DNA of the CDR3 is TGCGCCAGCAGCCAAGACCGATCACCCCTCCACTTT.

Comment on this clonotype: A much more abundant neighbour one base away suggests this may be a read error. The chain uses TRBV11-3 and TRBJ1-1; TRBD1 might be the D (5 bases). In germline, CDR1 is SGHNT, CDR2 YENEEA. This CDR3 comprises 16 residues. V was clipped by 1 base and J by 0 bases, with 12 bases between them. For the CDR3, the DNA is TGTGCCAGCAGCTTAGTCGGTGCAGGGTTGAACACTGAAGCTTTCTTT. This encodes CASSLVGAGLNTEAFF.

The chain links TRBV29-1 to TRBJ2-4, with D perhaps matching TRBD2 (5 bases). The V gene's germline CDR1 is SQVTM and CDR2 ANQGSEA. This CDR3 has 13 residues. Trimming shortened V by 5 bases and J by 2 bases, and 10 bases separated the two germline ends. CDR3 DNA: TGCAGCGTTTCACGGGGAACCAAAAACATTCAGTACTTC. Its protein product is CSVSRGTKNIQYF. Full variable domain (remainder filled in from reference TRBV29-1 and TRBJ2-4): SAVISQKPSRDICQRGTSLTIQCQVDSQVTMMFWYRQQPGQSLTLIATANQGSEATYESGFVIDKFPISRPNLTFSTLTVSNMSPEDSSIYLCSVSRGTKNIQYFGAGTRLSVL.